A single T cell receptor beta chain is shown here with its context. Its antigen is still unknown. A read error may account for a junction end that differs from germline. From unsorted bulk tissue weighing roughly 17-34 mg, DNA and RNA were co-extracted. This entry comes from a study of tumor-infiltrating lymphocytes in primary liver carcinoma. Turning to the study itself: The five patients, who were men and women, ranged in age from 30 to 69 years. The study reported T1-T3 N0M0 tumors spanning 4.2 to 10 cm. General study points: The study found tumor-adjacent and tumor-blood pairs overlapped less than tumor region pairs.

The CDR3 has 14 residues. CDR1 is SGHRS and CDR2 is YFSETQ in the germline V gene. A primer matching the constant region was used to make TCR beta cDNA from 500 to 650 ng of total RNA. Three-round nested multiplex PCR performed with slightly modified ARM-PCR produced the TCR beta libraries. Researchers ran the first two PCR rounds for roughly 10 cycles each with TRBV1-TRBV30 forward primers and a C-beta reverse primer. TCRdb re-called the multiplex PCR reads with MiXCR, one entry per CDR3 protein. The profile covers approximately 46,000 distinct CDR3 sequences, with roughly 75% appearing a single time and roughly two fifths taken by the ten largest.

This sequence originates from a woman in her thirties with primary liver carcinoma and hepatitis B virus infection. What was sequenced was tumor-adjacent normal liver tissue. The genes are TRBV5-1 and TRBJ1-1; the match to TRBD1 covers 7 bases. The CDR3 loop reads CASSRGQAGGETFF. The CDR3 DNA follows: TGCGCCAGCAGCCGCGGACAGGCCGGTGGTGAGACTTTTTTT.